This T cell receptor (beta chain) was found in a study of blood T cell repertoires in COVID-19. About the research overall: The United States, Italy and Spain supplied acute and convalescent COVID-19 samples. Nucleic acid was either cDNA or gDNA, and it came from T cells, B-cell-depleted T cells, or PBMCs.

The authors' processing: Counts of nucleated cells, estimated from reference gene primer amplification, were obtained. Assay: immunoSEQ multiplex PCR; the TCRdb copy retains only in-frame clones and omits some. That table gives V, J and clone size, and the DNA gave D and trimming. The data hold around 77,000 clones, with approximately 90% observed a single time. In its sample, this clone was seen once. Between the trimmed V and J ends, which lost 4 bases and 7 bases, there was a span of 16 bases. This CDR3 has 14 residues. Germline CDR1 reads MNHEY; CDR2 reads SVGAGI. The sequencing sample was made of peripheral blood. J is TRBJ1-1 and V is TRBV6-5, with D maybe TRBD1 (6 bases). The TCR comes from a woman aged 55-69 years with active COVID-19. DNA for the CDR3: TGTGCCAGCAGTTTCCGGACAGCAAAACATGAAGCTTTCTTT. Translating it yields CASSFRTAKHEAFF.